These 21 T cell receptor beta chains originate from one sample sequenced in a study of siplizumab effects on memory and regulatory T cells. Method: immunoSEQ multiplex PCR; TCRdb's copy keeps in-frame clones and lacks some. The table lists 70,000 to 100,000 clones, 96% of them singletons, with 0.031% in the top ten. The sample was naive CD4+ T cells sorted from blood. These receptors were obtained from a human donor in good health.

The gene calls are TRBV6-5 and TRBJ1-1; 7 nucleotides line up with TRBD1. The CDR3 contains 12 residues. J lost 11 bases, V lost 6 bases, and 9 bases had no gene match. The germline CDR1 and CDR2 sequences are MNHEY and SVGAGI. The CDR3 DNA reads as TGTGCCAGCAGCCAAGGGGGCGATTCGGCTTTCTTT. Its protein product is CASSQGGDSAFF.

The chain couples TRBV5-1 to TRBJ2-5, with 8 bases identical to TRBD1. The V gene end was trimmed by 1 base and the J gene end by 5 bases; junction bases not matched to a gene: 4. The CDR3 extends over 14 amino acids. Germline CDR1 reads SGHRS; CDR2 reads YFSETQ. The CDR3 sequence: CASSLSGGRETQYF. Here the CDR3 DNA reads TGCGCCAGCAGCTTGTCAGGGGGCAGGGAGACCCAGTACTTC.

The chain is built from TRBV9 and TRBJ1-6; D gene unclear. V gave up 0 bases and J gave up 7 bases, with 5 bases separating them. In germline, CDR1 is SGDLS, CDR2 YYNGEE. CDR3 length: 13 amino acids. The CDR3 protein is CASSVAQNSPLHF. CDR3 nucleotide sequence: TGTGCCAGCAGCGTAGCTCAGAATTCACCCCTCCACTTT.

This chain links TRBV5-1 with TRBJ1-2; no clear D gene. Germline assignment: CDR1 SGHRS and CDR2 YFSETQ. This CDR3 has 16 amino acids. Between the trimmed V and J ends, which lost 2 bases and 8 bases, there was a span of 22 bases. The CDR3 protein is CASSFLTGGVKGGYTF. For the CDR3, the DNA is TGCGCCAGCAGCTTCTTGACTGGCGGGGTCAAAGGGGGCTACACCTTC. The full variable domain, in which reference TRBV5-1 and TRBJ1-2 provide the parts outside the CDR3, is KAGVTQTPRYLIKTRGQQVTLSCSPISGHRSVSWYQQTPGQGLQFLFEYFSETQRNKGNFPGRFSGRQFSNSRSEMNVSTLELGDSALYLCASSFLTGGVKGGYTFGSGTRLTVV.

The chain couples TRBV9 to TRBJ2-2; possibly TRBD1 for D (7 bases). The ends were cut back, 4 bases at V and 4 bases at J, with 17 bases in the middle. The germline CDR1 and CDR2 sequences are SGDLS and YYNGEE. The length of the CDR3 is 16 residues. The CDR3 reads CASSPRRGAGTGELFF. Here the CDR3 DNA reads TGTGCCAGCAGCCCACGCAGGGGGGCCGGCACCGGGGAGCTGTTTTTT.

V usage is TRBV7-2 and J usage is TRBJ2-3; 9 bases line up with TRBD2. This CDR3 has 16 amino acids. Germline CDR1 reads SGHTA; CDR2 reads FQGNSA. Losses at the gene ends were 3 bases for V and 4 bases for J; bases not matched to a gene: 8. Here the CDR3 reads CASSFLGSGGSDTQYF. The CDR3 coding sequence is TGTGCCAGCAGCTTTTTGGGTAGCGGGGGATCAGATACGCAGTATTTT.

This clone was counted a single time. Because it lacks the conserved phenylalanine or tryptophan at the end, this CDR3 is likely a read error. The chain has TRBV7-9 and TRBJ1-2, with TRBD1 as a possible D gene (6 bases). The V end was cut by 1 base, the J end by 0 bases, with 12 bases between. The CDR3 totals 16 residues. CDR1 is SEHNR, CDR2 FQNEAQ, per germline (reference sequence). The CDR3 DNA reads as TGTGCCAGCAGCTTAGGTAGGACAGAAGCTAACTATGGCTACACCCTC. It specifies CASSLGRTEANYGYTL.

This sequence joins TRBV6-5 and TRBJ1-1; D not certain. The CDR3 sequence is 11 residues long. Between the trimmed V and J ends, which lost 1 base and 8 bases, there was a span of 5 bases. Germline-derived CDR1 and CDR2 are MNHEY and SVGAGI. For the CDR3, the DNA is TGTGCCAGCAGTTACTTAGGAGAAGCTTTCTTT. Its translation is CASSYLGEAFF.

The CDR3 sequence: CASSLTRGELFF. CDR3 coding DNA: TGTGCCAGCAGCTTAACGCGGGGGGAGCTGTTTTTT. The V call is TRBV7-3, the J call TRBJ2-2; D not resolved. This CDR3 is 12 amino acids long. Germline V lookup: CDR1 SGHTA, CDR2 FQGTGA. Trimming took off 0 bases at V and 8 bases at J, with 4 bases between the two ends.

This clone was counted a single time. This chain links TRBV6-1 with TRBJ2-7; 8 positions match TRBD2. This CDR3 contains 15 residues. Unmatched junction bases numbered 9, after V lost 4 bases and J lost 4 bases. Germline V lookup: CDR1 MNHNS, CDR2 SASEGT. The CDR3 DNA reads TGTGCCAGCAGTGTCCCCGGGACTAGTAGGTACGAGCAGTACTTC. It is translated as CASSVPGTSRYEQYF.

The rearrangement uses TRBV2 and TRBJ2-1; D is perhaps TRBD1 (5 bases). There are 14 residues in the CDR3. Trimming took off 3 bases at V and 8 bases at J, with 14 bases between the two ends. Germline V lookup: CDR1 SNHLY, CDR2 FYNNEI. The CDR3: CASSEVAGKDEQFF. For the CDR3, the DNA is TGTGCCAGCAGTGAGGTGGCAGGGAAGGATGAGCAGTTCTTC. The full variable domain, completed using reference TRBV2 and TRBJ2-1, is EPEVTQTPSHQVTQMGQEVILRCVPISNHLYFYWYRQILGQKVEFLVSFYNNEISEKSEIFDDQFSVERPDGSNFTLKIRSTKLEDSAMYFCASSEVAGKDEQFFGPGTRLTVL.

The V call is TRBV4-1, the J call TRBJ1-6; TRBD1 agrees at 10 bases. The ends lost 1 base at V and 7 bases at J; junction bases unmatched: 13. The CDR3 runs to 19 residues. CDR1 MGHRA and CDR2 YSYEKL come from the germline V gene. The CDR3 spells CASSQARDRGTATNSPLHF. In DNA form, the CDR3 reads TGCGCCAGCAGCCAAGCCCGGGACAGGGGTACGGCCACCAATTCACCCCTCCACTTT.

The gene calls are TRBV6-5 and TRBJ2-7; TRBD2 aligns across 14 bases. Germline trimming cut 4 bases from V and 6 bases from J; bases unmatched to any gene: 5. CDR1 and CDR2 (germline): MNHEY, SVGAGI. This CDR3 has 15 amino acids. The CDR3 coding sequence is TGTGCCAGCAGTTTCCACGGGACTAGCGGGGGCGAGCAGTACTTC. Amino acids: CASSFHGTSGGEQYF.

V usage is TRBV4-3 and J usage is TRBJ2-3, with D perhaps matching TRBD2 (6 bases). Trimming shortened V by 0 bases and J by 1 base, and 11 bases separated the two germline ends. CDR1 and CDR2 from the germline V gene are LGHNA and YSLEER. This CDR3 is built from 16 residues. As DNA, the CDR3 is TGCGCCAGCAGCCAAGATCTATGGGGGGGCACAGATACGCAGTATTTT. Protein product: CASSQDLWGGTDTQYF.

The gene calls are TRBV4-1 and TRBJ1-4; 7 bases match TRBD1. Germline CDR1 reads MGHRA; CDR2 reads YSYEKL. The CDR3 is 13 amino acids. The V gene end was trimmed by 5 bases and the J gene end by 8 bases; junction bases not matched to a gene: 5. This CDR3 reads CASSFRDSEKLFF. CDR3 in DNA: TGCGCCAGCAGCTTCCGGGACAGCGAAAAACTGTTTTTT.

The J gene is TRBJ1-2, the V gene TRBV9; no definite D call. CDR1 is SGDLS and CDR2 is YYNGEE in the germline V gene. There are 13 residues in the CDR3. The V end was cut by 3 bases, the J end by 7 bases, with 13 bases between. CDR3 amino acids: CASSEIVSSGYTF. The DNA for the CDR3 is TGTGCCAGCAGCGAAATAGTGAGCTCTGGCTACACCTTC.

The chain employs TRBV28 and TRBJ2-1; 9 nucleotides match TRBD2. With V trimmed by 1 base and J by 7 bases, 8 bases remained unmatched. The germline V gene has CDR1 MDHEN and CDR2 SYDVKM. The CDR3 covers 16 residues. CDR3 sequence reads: CASSLLQGTSFNEQFF. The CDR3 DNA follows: TGTGCCAGCAGTTTATTACAGGGGACTAGCTTTAATGAGCAGTTCTTC. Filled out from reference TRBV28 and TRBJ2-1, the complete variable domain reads DVKVTQSSRYLVKRTGEKVFLECVQDMDHENMFWYRQDPGLGLRLIYFSYDVKMKEKGDIPEGYSVSREKKERFSLILESASTNQTSMYLCASSLLQGTSFNEQFFGPGTRLTVL.

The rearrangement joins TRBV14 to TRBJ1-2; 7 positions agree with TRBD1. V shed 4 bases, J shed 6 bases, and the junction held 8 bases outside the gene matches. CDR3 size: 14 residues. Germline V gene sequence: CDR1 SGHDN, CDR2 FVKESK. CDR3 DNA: TGTGCCAGCAGCCTACCGGACAGGACACATGGCTACACCTTC. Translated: CASSLPDRTHGYTF.

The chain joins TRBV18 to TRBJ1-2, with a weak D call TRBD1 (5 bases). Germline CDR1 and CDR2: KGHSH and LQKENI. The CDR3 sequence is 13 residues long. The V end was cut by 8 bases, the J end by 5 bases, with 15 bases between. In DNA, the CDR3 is TGTGCCAGCGCGGGGGACGCCTCATATGGCTACACCTTC. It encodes CASAGDASYGYTF.

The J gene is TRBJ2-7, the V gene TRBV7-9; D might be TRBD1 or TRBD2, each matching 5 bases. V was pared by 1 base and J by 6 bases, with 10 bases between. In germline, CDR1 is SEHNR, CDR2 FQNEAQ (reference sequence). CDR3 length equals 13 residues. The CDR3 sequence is CASSLGEGREQYF. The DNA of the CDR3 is TGTGCCAGCAGCTTAGGTGAGGGGCGCGAGCAGTACTTC. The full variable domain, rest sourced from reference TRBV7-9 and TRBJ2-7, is DTGVSQNPRHKITKRGQNVTFRCDPISEHNRLYWYRQTLGQGPEFLTYFQNEAQLEKSRLLSDRFSAERPKGSFSTLEIQRTEQGDSAMYLCASSLGEGREQYFGPGTRLTVT.

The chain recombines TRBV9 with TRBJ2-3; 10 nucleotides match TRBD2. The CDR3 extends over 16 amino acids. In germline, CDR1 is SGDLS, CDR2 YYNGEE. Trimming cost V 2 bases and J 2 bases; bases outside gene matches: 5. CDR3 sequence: CASSVGTSDLTDTQYF. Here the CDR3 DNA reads TGTGCCAGCAGCGTCGGGACTAGCGACCTCACAGATACGCAGTATTTT.